This entry features one T cell receptor beta chain sequence. These data belong to a study of blood T cell repertoires in COVID-19. As for the study in general: Some COVID-19 samples were acute and others convalescent; all came from the United States, Italy and Spain. Nucleic acid was either cDNA or gDNA, and it came from T cells, B-cell-depleted T cells, or PBMCs.

The CDR3 spans 15 residues. V was clipped by 5 bases and J by 0 bases, with 13 bases between them. CDR1 is SGHAT, CDR2 FQNNGV, per germline. Clones were read by immunoSEQ multiplex PCR, and TCRdb kept only the in-frame ones, dropping some. The sample gives about 87,000 clones, around 86% of which show up once; about 2% is in the top ten. Sample: peripheral blood. The clonotype originates from a woman between 65 and 79 years old with acute or convalescent COVID-19. This chain joins TRBV11-2 and TRBJ1-2; D may be TRBD1 (5 bases). The CDR3: CASSPQTTANYGYTF. The CDR3 DNA sequence: TGTGCCAGCAGCCCTCAAACGACAGCTAACTATGGCTACACCTTC.